The rows below give T cell receptor beta chains drawn from one sample of a study of T cell responses to AZD1222 COVID-19 vaccine. Here immunoSEQ multiplex PCR was the method, and the copy in TCRdb shows in-frame clones only, minus some. The sample includes 130,000 or so clones, roughly 90% of them seen just once. Sample: peripheral blood, taken on day 0 of AZD1222 vaccination. These receptors were collected from an adult in good health. Both conserved end residues are part of each CDR3. D genes are given only for firm matches. Rows may omit the clone size; those that give it use once, few, many or a size class.

TRBD1	TRBV27	TRBJ1-2	.	CASSPSTGLSSGYTF	TGTGCCAGCAGTCCCTCGACAGGGTTATCATCGGGCTACACCTTC
.	TRBV19	TRBJ2-7	.	CASSIRRTLVGYEQYF	TGTGCCAGTAGTATAAGAAGGACTCTGGTGGGTTACGAGCAGTACTTC
.	TRBV6-5	TRBJ1-1	.	CASRPGLGNTEAFF	TGTGCCAGCAGGCCGGGACTAGGGAACACTGAAGCTTTCTTT
TRBD1	TRBV6-5	TRBJ1-5	.	CASSFRTGANQPQHF	TGTGCCAGCAGTTTCCGGACAGGGGCGAATCAGCCCCAGCATTTT
TRBD2	TRBV18	TRBJ2-5	once	CASSPLGGGNQETQYF	TGTGCCAGCTCACCTCTCGGGGGAGGGAATCAAGAGACCCAGTACTTC
.	TRBV6-1	TRBJ2-7	.	CASSEAGGTAYEQYF	TGTGCCAGCAGTGAAGCGGGGGGAACGGCCTACGAGCAGTACTTC
.	TRBV28	TRBJ2-2	.	CASITGGPQNTGELFF	TGTGCCAGCATAACTGGCGGGCCCCAGAACACCGGGGAGCTGTTTTTT
.	TRBV19	TRBJ1-1	.	CASSRRRVMNTEAFF	TGTGCCAGTAGTAGACGCAGGGTCATGAACACTGAAGCTTTCTTT
TRBD1	TRBV18	TRBJ1-4	.	CASSLQGAFNEKLFF	TGTGCCAGCTCACTACAGGGGGCGTTTAATGAAAAACTGTTTTTT
TRBD1	TRBV28	TRBJ1-2	.	CASSFQGGGSYTF	TGTGCCAGCAGTTTTCAGGGAGGGGGCAGCTACACCTTC
.	TRBV18	TRBJ2-7	.	CASSPQGPEQYF	TGTGCCAGCTCACCGCAAGGGCCCGAGCAGTACTTC
TRBD1	TRBV11-2	TRBJ1-2	.	CASSPSGGYGYTF	TGTGCCAGCAGCCCGTCAGGGGGCTATGGCTACACCTTC
.	TRBV24-1	TRBJ2-5	.	CATSDDRTQETQYF	TGTGCCACCAGTGATGACAGGACCCAAGAGACCCAGTACTTC
TRBD2	TRBV9	TRBJ2-3	.	CASSVLPSSGRRDTQYF	TGTGCCAGCAGCGTCCTACCTTCTAGCGGGAGGAGGGATACGCAGTATTTT
.	TRBV7-8	TRBJ1-5	.	CASSAAGVSNQPQHF	TGTGCCAGCAGCGCAGCAGGGGTGAGCAATCAGCCCCAGCATTTT
.	TRBV11-2	TRBJ1-3	.	CASSFRAASSGNTIYF	TGTGCCAGCAGCTTTAGGGCAGCTTCCTCTGGAAACACCATATATTTT
.	TRBV2	TRBJ2-7	.	CASSRDGESEQYF	TGTGCCAGCAGCCGGGACGGAGAGAGCGAGCAGTACTTC
.	TRBV5-5	TRBJ2-7	.	CASSLSLTVSYEQYF	TGTGCCAGCAGCTTGTCACTTACCGTCTCCTACGAGCAGTACTTC
.	TRBV9	TRBJ1-3	.	CASSAPPGVPAGNTIYF	TGTGCCAGCAGCGCTCCCCCTGGGGTGCCCGCTGGAAACACCATATATTTT
.	TRBV30	TRBJ1-2	.	CAWRMTGQNGYTF	TGTGCCTGGAGGATGACCGGACAGAATGGCTACACCTTC
TRBD1	TRBV2	TRBJ1-2	.	CASTRQGRGTRDYGYTF	TGTGCCAGCACCCGACAGGGAAGGGGAACCAGGGACTATGGCTACACCTTC
.	TRBV2	TRBJ1-5	.	CASSIGGNQPQHF	TGTGCCAGCAGTATAGGGGGCAATCAGCCCCAGCATTTT
.	TRBV7-2	TRBJ1-3	.	CASSLQGWDTIYF	TGTGCCAGCAGCTTACAGGGGTGGGACACCATATATTTT
TRBD2	TRBV6-1	TRBJ2-1	.	CASSDGTNNEQFF	TGTGCCAGCAGTGACGGGACTAACAATGAGCAGTTCTTC
.	TRBV29-1	TRBJ2-1	.	CSVEDPAQGYANEQFF	TGCAGCGTTGAAGATCCCGCCCAGGGTTATGCCAATGAGCAGTTCTTC
.	TRBV2	TRBJ1-6	.	CASSQGSYNSPLHF	TGTGCCAGCAGCCAGGGCTCCTATAATTCACCCCTCCACTTT
.	TRBV19	TRBJ2-7	few	CASSRWGNRVNEQYF	TGTGCCAGTAGCCGCTGGGGAAACAGGGTAAACGAGCAGTACTTC
.	TRBV7-2	TRBJ1-3	.	CASSLLGTTRAGNTIYF	TGTGCCAGCAGCTTATTAGGGACAACGCGAGCTGGAAACACCATATATTTT
.	TRBV20-1	TRBJ1-2	.	CSARQNYGYTF	TGCAGTGCCAGACAGAACTATGGCTACACCTTC
TRBD1	TRBV5-5	TRBJ1-2	.	CASSLQDRGLYGYTF	TGTGCCAGCAGCTTGCAGGACAGGGGGTTGTATGGCTACACCTTC
TRBD2	TRBV11-2	TRBJ2-3	.	CASSWVAGGLDASTDTQYF	TGTGCCAGCAGCTGGGTAGCGGGGGGTCTGGATGCGAGCACAGATACGCAGTATTTT
TRBD1	TRBV6-5	TRBJ1-1	.	CASSRAGQGETEAFF	TGTGCCAGCAGTCGGGCCGGACAGGGGGAGACTGAAGCTTTCTTT
.	TRBV5-1	TRBJ2-2	few	CASSLSGRMNTGELFF	TGCGCCAGCAGCTTGTCAGGCAGAATGAACACCGGGGAGCTGTTTTTT
.	TRBV14	TRBJ2-7	few	CASSQVVSAVQYF	TGTGCCAGCAGCCAAGTTGTGAGTGCGGTGCAGTACTTC
.	TRBV30	TRBJ1-2	.	CAWCVGGWDGYTF	TGTGCCTGGTGTGTGGGAGGGTGGGATGGCTACACCTTC
.	TRBV5-1	TRBJ1-6	.	CASSLTSGAPLHF	TGCGCCAGCAGCTTGACTTCCGGCGCACCCCTCCACTTT
.	TRBV4-1	TRBJ1-1	.	CASSQVGEGGAFF	TGCGCCAGCAGCCAAGTAGGGGAAGGGGGTGCTTTCTTT
TRBD2	TRBV4-1	TRBJ2-1	.	CASSQFLAGGHNEQFF	TGCGCCAGCAGCCAATTTTTAGCGGGGGGGCACAATGAGCAGTTCTTC
.	TRBV11-2	TRBJ2-1	.	CASSPFLGANEQFF	TGTGCCAGCAGCCCATTTCTAGGGGCTAATGAGCAGTTCTTC
TRBD1	TRBV12-3/TRBV12-4	TRBJ1-5	.	CASRAGGYQPQHF	TGTGCCAGCAGAGCAGGGGGCTATCAGCCCCAGCATTTT
.	TRBV28	TRBJ2-3	.	CASSPLEDLRTDTQYF	TGTGCCAGCAGTCCACTCGAGGACCTCCGCACAGATACGCAGTATTTT
.	TRBV7-9	TRBJ1-5	.	CASSLISGEPQHF	TGTGCCAGCAGCTTAATTTCGGGGGAGCCCCAGCATTTT
.	TRBV7-9	TRBJ1-2	.	CASSLVPSLFGYTF	TGTGCCAGCAGCTTAGTCCCGTCTCTTTTTGGCTACACCTTC